The T cell receptor beta chain under discussion was sequenced for a study of Ad26.COV2.S vaccination and SARS-CoV-2 variants. Described treatment: some 19 received Ad26.COV2.S at low or high dose, single or two shots; a few received placebo; per-sample allocation not given. Sampling was done on day 63 after the first vaccine or placebo injection. As for this clone: Antigen specificity is unknown.

Study findings and constraints: The TCR breadth and depth analyses may have produced an underestimate of total T cell responses.

The germline V gene has CDR1 MNHEY and CDR2 SMNVEV (reference sequence). The CDR3 spans 16 residues. The germline V and J ends were trimmed by 5 bases and 2 bases, with 19 bases remaining between them. Sequencing used immunoSEQ multiplex PCR; TCRdb keeps in-frame clones, though not all of them. The profile shows 350,000 to 400,000 clones, roughly nine tenths of them singletons. The chain joins TRBV27 to TRBJ2-7, with a possible D match to TRBD1 (5 bases). The sample was peripheral blood, taken in a trial of Ad26.COV2.S vaccine versus placebo. This clonotype originated in a person aged 18-65 years who received the Ad26.COV2.S COVID-19 vaccine or a placebo. The CDR3 coding sequence is TGTGCCAGCAGTCCTGGTAGCCTGCAGGGCACCTACGAGCAGTACTTC. This sequence encodes CASSPGSLQGTYEQYF.